The present entry profiles one T cell receptor beta chain with its context. This specimen comes from a study of blood T cell repertoires in COVID-19. Across the whole study: There were acute and convalescent COVID-19 samples, and they came from the United States, Italy and Spain.

Under the authors' procedure: Reference gene primer amplification gave estimated nucleated cell counts. Method: immunoSEQ multiplex PCR; TCRdb's copy keeps in-frame clones and lacks some. That table is the source of V, J and clone size, and D and trimming were worked out from the DNA. The sample lists roughly 81,000 clones, 70% to 90% occurring once. Germline-derived CDR1 and CDR2 are SEHNR and FQNEAQ (reference sequence). With 4 bases clipped from V and 6 bases from J, the junction kept 8 bases outside the gene matches. The CDR3 has 15 residues. Sequenced material: peripheral blood. This receptor was taken from a man aged 25-40 years with acute or convalescent COVID-19. J is TRBJ2-1 and V is TRBV7-9, with 8 bases matching TRBD1. The CDR3 is CASSSPGGAGNEQFF. For the CDR3, the DNA is TGTGCCAGCAGCTCCCCAGGGGGCGCGGGCAATGAGCAGTTCTTC.